This T cell receptor (beta chain) appears in the sequencing data of a study of STAT5B mutations in CD4+ large granular lymphocyte leukemia (dated by TCRdb to the early 2020s). Background on the whole study: Among the healthy controls, the CDR3 'QG' motif was associated with a particular HLA allele. The TCRbeta repertoires of CD4+ T-cell large granular lymphocyte leukemia patients were compared with the TCRbeta repertoires of healthy blood donors. Flow cytometry on FACSCanto II or FACSVerse confirmed that purified fractions exceeded 95% purity among lymphocytes.

What the work shows at the level of the full study, not this receptor alone: The data were not HLA-matched, and the relatively small sample size could explain the higher clonality seen in CD4+ compared with CD8+ T-LGLL. Greater clonality appeared to be present in CD4-sorted patient repertoires than in healthy CD4+ repertoires, and the difference was retained after the putative leukemic clones were removed. The main leukemic clonotypes were found to be private to each patient, although about 25% of the main leukemic clonotypes were detected at low frequency in the non-leukemic repertoires of other patients.

Of note for this clone: Its antigen target is currently unknown. Base qualities were left out, and no much larger clone turns up one base away.

The healthy control group was made up of 37 blood donors, and the Finnish Red Cross blood service supplied their buffy coats. All TCR-sequenced material derived from peripheral blood: patient blood samples and healthy donor buffy coats. Ficoll-Hypaque gradient centrifugation was used to isolate peripheral blood mononuclear cells. CD4+ cells were purified magnetically from the buffy coats of healthy controls. Genomic DNA was extracted with the Gentra Puregene Cell and Tissue kit and quantified on a Qubit 2.0 fluorometer. The immunoSEQ assay at survey resolution was used to sequence TCRbeta rearrangements from genomic DNA. The authors' analysis ran thus. In the TCR sequencing data, the lowest productive clonotype frequency that could be detected was 2.59 x 10-5. Only productive TCRbeta rearrangements, meaning sequences that were complete and in-frame, were kept for the analyses. The clonality of each sample was calculated as Simpson clonality in the immunoSEQ Analyzer version 3.0. Clones were grouped by frequency into very rare, small, medium, large (1-20%) or hyperexpanded (>20%) categories. OLGA 1.2.3 estimated generation probabilities, VDJtools produced V-gene circos plots, VDJdb was queried for specificities, and GLIPH identified CDR3 motifs. Entries here come from immuneACCESS through TCRdb and include only in-frame sequences with V and J called. Some clones fail to appear in such tables; in the studies checked, an unresolved V gene covers under half of the shortfall, and the cause of the remainder is unknown. The V and J calls and clone size were taken over from that table, and D and trimming were inferred from the DNA. This sample gives tens of thousands of clones in total; about four fifths of them show up just once. The ten largest clones capture less than 0.35% of the sample.

Sequencing was carried out using CD4+ T cells from blood buffy coats. The TCR comes from a human donor in good health.

The CDR3 reads CASSPQTQGANTEAFF. The nucleotides are TGTGCCAGCTCACCACAAACTCAGGGGGCCAACACTGAAGCTTTCTTT. The sequence links TRBV18 to TRBJ1-1, with TRBD1 identical over 8 junction bases. Germline trimming: 1 base from V, 2 bases from J; junction bases outside gene matches: 6. The CDR3 runs 16 residues from the cysteine to the phenylalanine. Only the CDR3 DNA stays, 48 bases, in frame from base 1. The CDR1 and CDR2 encoded by the germline V gene are KGHSH and LQKENI. Reference TRBV18 and TRBJ1-1 proteins supply the regions before and after the CDR3; the full variable domain is: NAGVMQNPRHLVRRRGQEARLRCSPMKGHSHVYWYRQLPEEGLKFMVYLQKENIIDESGMPKERFSAEFPKEGPSILRIQQVVRGDSAAYFCASSPQTQGANTEAFFGQGTRLTVV.